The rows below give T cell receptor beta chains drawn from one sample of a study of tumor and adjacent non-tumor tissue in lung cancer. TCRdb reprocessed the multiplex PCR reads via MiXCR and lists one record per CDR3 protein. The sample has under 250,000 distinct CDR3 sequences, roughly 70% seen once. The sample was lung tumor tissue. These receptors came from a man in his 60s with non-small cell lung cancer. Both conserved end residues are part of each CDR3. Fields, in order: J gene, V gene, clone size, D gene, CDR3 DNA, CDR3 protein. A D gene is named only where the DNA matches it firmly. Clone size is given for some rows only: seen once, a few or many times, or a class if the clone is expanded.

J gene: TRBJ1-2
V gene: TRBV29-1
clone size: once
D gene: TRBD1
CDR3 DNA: TGCAGCGTTCGACAGGGGGTTAACTATGGCTACACCTTC
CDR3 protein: CSVRQGVNYGYTF

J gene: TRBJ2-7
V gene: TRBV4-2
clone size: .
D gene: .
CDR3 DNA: TGTGCCAGCAGCCCTCCGGGACTGCACACCTACGATCAGTACTTC
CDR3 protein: CASSPPGLHTYDQYF

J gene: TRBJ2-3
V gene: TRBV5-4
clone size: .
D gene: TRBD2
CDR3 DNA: TGTGGCAGCAGCCGTTGGAGCGGGAGTAAATCAGATACGCAGTATTTT
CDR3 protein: CGSSRWSGSKSDTQYF

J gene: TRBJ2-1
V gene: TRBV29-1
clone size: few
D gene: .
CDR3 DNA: TGCAGCGTTGTCCGGCGCTACAATGATCAGTTCTTC
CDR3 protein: CSVVRRYNDQFF

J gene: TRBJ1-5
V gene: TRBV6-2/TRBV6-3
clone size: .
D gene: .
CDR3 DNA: TGTGCCAGCAGTTACTCAGTGCCGGACAGTCTAGGCAATCAGCTCCAGCATTTT
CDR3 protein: CASSYSVPDSLGNQLQHF

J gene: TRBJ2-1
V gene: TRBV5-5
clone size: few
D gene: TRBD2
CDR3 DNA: TGTGCCAGCAGCCTCGGGACTAGCGTATACAATGAGCAGTTCTTC
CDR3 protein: CASSLGTSVYNEQFF

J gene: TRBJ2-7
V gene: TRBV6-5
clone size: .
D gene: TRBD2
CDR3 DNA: TGTGTCAGCAAAAGCGGGACGCCTGGGAACGAGCAGTACTTC
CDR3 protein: CVSKSGTPGNEQYF

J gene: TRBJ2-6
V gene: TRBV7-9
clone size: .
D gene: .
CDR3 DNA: TGTGCCAGCAGCTCAAGGAGCTCTGGGGCCAACGTCCTGACTTTC
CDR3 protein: CASSSRSSGANVLTF

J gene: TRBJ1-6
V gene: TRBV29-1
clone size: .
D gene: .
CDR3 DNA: TGCAGCGTTGTTCTAGTAATGGGTTCACCCCCCCACTTT
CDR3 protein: CSVVLVMGSPPHF

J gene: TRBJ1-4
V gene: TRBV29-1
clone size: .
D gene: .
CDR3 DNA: TGCAGCGTTGAGGTTGCGGAAAAACTGTTTTTT
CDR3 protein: CSVEVAEKLFF

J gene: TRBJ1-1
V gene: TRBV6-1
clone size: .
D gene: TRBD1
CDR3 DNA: TGTGCCAACAGTGAAGAATCAGGGGGCCGGGTGAACACTGAAGCTTTCTTT
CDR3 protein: CANSEESGGRVNTEAFF

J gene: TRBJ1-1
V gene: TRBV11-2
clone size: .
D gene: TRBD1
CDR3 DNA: TGTGCCAGTAGCATGATGGGACAGCTGAACACTGAAGTCTTCTTT
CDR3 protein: CASSMMGQLNTEVFF

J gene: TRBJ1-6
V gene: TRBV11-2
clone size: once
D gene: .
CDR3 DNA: TGTGTGAGCAGCTTAGAGGCAGGGCTGAATTCACCCCTCCACTTC
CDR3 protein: CVSSLEAGLNSPLHF

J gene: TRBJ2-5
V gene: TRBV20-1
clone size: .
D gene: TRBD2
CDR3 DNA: TGCAGTGCTAGAGTGGGGGGGATGGCAGAGACCCAGTACTTC
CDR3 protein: CSARVGGMAETQYF

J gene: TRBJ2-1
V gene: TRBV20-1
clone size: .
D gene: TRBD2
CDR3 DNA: TGCAGTGCTACCTCGACTAGCGGGAGGGCCAGAGATAAGCAGTTCTTC
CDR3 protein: CSATSTSGRARDKQFF

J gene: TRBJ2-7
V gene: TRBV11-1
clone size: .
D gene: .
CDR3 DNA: TGTGCCAGCAGCTTCTCGACTCGCTTTAGGAAGCAGTACTTC
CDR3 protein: CASSFSTRFRKQYF

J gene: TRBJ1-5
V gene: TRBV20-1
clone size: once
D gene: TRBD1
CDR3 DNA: TGCGGTGCTCAAGCGGACAGGGCAATTCAGCCTCAGCATTTT
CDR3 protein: CGAQADRAIQPQHF

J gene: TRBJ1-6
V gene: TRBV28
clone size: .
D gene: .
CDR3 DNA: TGTGCCAGCAGTCTACTAGACGGGAATAATTCACCCCTCCACTTT
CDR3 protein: CASSLLDGNNSPLHF

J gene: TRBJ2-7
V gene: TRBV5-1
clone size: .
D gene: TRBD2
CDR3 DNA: TGCGCCAGCAGCCCGCGGGGGGCCCACCCCTCGGTCTACGAGCAGTACTTC
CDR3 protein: CASSPRGAHPSVYEQYF

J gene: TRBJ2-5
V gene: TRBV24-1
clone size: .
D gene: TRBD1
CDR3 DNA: TGTGCCACCGGTGCAGGGGGCGGAAAAGAGACCCAGTACTTC
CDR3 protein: CATGAGGGKETQYF

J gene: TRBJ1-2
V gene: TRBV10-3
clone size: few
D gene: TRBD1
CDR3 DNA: TGTGCCATCAGAGAGGATGGGACAGGCTATGGCTACACCTTC
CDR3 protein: CAIREDGTGYGYTF

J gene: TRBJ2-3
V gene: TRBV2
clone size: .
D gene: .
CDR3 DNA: TGTGCCAGCACAGGTACAGATACGCAGTATTTT
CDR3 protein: CASTGTDTQYF

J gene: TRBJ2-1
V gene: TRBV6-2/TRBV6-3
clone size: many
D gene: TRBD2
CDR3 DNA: TGTGCCAGCAGTTACCCTACGGGGATGGTAGCGGGAAGAGGGCATGAGCAGTTCTTC
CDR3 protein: CASSYPTGMVAGRGHEQFF

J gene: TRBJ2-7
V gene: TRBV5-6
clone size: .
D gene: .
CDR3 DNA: TGTGCCAGCATCTTGGAGGGGGATACTTACGAGCAGTACTTC
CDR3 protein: CASILEGDTYEQYF

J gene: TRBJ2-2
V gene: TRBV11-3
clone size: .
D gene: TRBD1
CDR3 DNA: TGTGCCAGTAGCTCACAGGGGGCGAGCACCGGGGAGCTGTTTTTT
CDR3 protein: CASSSQGASTGELFF

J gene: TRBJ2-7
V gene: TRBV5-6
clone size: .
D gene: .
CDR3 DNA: TGTGCCAGCACCCGGGACACCTCCTACGAGCAGTACTTC
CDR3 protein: CASTRDTSYEQYF

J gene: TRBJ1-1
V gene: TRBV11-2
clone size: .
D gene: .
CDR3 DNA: TGTGCCAGCAGCGGAGTAGGGTGGACTGAAGCGTTCTTT
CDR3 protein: CASSGVGWTEAFF

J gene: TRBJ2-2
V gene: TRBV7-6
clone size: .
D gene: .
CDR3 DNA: TGTGCCAGTAGCTTAGCAGCCAACACCGGGGAGCTGTTTTTT
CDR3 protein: CASSLAANTGELFF

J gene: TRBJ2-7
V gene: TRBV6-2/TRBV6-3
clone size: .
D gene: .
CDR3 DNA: TGTGCTTGCATGACGGGGTCCTCCTACGAGCAGTACTTC
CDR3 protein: CACMTGSSYEQYF

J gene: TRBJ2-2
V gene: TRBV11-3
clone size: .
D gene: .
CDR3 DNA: TGTGCCAGCAGCTCCGGTATGCTAGCGAACACCAGGGAGCTGTCTTTT
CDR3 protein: CASSSGMLANTRELSF

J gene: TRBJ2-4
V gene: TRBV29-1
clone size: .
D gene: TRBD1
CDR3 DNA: TGCAGCATTATGGACAGGGCAGGCAAAAACATTCGGTACTTC
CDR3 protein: CSIMDRAGKNIRYF

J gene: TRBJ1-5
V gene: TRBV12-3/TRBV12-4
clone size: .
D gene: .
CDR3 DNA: TGTGCCAGCAGTTTCGGGGAGGATCAACCCCAGCGTTTT
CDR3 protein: CASSFGEDQPQRF

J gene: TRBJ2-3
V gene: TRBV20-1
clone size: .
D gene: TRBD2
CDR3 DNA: TGCAGTGCCCGCCAGACTAGCGGCACAGATACGCAATATTTT
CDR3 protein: CSARQTSGTDTQYF

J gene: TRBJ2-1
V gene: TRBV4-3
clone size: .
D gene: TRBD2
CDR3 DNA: TGCGCCAGCAACCCGGAGGGAGCCTCCGACGGGGGGAGCTCCTACAATGAGCAGTTCTTC
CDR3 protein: CASNPEGASDGGSSYNEQFF

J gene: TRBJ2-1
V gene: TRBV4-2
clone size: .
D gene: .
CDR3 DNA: TGTGCCAGCAGCCAAGATCAATGGGGCGGAACGAGGTCCTACTATGAGCAGTTCTTC
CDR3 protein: CASSQDQWGGTRSYYEQFF

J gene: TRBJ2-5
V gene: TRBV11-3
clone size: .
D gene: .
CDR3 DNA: TGTGCCAGCAGCTTGAATCCAGGGCTGGAGACCCAGTACTTC
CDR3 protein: CASSLNPGLETQYF

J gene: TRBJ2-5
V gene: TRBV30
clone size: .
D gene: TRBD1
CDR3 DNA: TGTGCCTGGAGCAGGGGGAAAGAGACCCAGTACTTC
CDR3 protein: CAWSRGKETQYF

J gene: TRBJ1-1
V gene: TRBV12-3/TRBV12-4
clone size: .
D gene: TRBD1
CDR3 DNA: TGTGCCAGCAGTTCGCAGCGACAGGGCCTTTTTACTGAAGCTTTCTTT
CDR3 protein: CASSSQRQGLFTEAFF

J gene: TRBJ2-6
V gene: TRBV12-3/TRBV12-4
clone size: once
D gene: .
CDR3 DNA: TGTACCAGCAAGCCCCCGGGAACTGGGGCTAACGTCCTGACTTTC
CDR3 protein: CTSKPPGTGANVLTF

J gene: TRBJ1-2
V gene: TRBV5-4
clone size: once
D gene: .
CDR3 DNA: TGTGCCAACAGCTCCGGGAGATCTAATGGCTACACCTTC
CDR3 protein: CANSSGRSNGYTF

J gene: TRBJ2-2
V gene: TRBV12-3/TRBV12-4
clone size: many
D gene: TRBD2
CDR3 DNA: TGTGCCAGCGGCCCTGAGACAGCGGGGGGAGGGCTGTTTTTT
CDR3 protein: CASGPETAGGGLFF

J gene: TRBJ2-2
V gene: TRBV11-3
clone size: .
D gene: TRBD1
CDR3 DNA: TGTGCCAGCAGCTCGACAGGGCGGAACACCGGGGAGATGTTTTTT
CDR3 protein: CASSSTGRNTGEMFF

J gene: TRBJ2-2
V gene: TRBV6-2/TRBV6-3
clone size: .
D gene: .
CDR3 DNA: TGTGCCATCAGAGGGGACTTCCCGGGGGGCGGTGAGCTGTTTTTT
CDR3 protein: CAIRGDFPGGGELFF